The TCR beta chain described here comes from a study of identifying expanded T cells in peripheral blood. The data were produced by immunoSEQ multiplex PCR, yet TCRdb's version contains in-frame clones alone and is incomplete. The sample lists tens of thousands of clones, about four fifths occurring once. Study-level points and caveats: Across healthy donors, higher total template counts meant significantly greater approximately two-week count variance. Differentially abundant clones: roughly 1.2 between replicates, 15 to 17 at approximately 14 days, around 19 at four.

Germline V gene lookup returns CDR1 SGHNT and CDR2 YENEEA. V was trimmed by 3 bases and J by 1 base, leaving 6 bases between them. This CDR3 contains 13 residues. Points on this clone: No antigen is known for it.

The specimen sequenced was blood. The rearrangement uses TRBV11-3 and TRBJ1-1; D is unresolved. This clonotype originated in a person aged 18 to 75 in good health. CDR3 nucleotide sequence: TGTGCCAGCAGCTTTGATGAGAACACTGAAGCTTTCTTT. Residues: CASSFDENTEAFF.